One and the same sample provided the 32 T cell receptor beta chains below, sequenced in a study of T cells in Graves' hyperthyroidism and ophthalmopathy. TCR beta CDR3 regions were amplified from RNA. An initial round of RT-PCR targeting the TCR CDR3 relied on the HTBI primer set. Via MiXCR, TCRdb re-called the multiplex PCR reads, giving one row per CDR3 protein. The sample lists roughly 380,000 distinct CDR3 sequences; roughly an eighth were seen once. The sample was blood. Receptor source: a woman between 18 and 29 years old with Graves' hyperthyroidism.

In its sample, this clonotype was seen many times. This chain joins TRBV7-9 and TRBJ1-2; a weak D match, TRBD1 (6 bases). The germline CDR1 and CDR2 sequences are SEHNR and FQNEAQ (reference sequence). The V gene lost 5 bases and the J gene lost 0 bases, with 13 bases spanning the gap. The CDR3 loop spans 15 amino acids. CDR3 nucleotides: TGTGCCAGCAGCACCGCAGGGGCGGCTAACTATGGCTACACCTTC. It translates to CASSTAGAANYGYTF.

The chain couples TRBV5-1 to TRBJ1-2; D perhaps matches TRBD1 (5 bases). The CDR3 covers 17 residues. Trimming pared 0 bases from V and 2 bases from J, leaving 17 bases between. Germline V CDR1 and CDR2: SGHRS, YFSETQ. CDR3 DNA: TGCGCCAGCAGCTTGGCGGGGCCGACAGCCCCAAACTATGGCTACACCTTC. It specifies CASSLAGPTAPNYGYTF.

For this clonotype: With a much larger clone just one base away, this may be a read error. This chain links TRBV4-3 with TRBJ1-1; 7 nucleotides agree with TRBD1. The CDR3 extends over 15 amino acids. The ends lost 2 bases at V and 5 bases at J; junction bases unmatched: 8. Germline CDR1 is LGHNA and CDR2 is YSLEER. DNA for the CDR3: TGCGCCAGCAGCCAACATCCCGCAGGGGGAACTGAAGCTTTCTTT. Protein: CASSQHPAGGTEAFF.

This chain connects TRBV7-3 to TRBJ2-6; D is uncertain. Trimming took 2 bases from V and 0 from J, leaving 8 bases between them. Germline V gives CDR1 SGHTA, CDR2 FQGTGA. This CDR3 spans 16 amino acids. CDR3 nucleotide sequence: TGTGCCAGCAGCTTAGGACGGAGCTCTGGGGCCAACGTCCTGACTTTC. Its protein is CASSLGRSSGANVLTF.

As for this clonotype: One end of the junction fails to match germline, which may point to a read error. The chain employs TRBV15 and TRBJ1-4, with D possibly matching TRBD1 (6 bases). CDR3 size: 16 residues. CDR1 LNHNV and CDR2 YYDKDF come from the germline V gene (reference sequence). CDR3 nucleotide sequence: TGTGCCACCAGCAGAGCCGTGGGGGGGGCTAATGAGAAACTGTTTTTT. This sequence encodes CATSRAVGGANEKLFF.

In this sample, this clonotype turned up many times. Here the CDR3 reads CAWKVGAPYTQYF. For the CDR3, the DNA is TGTGCCTGGAAGGTTGGTGCGCCATATACGCAGTATTTT. The rearrangement links TRBV30 to TRBJ2-3; D is unclear. The CDR3 length is 13 residues. The ends were cut back, 4 bases at V and 7 bases at J, with 15 bases in the middle. Germline V CDR1 and CDR2: GTSNPN, SVGIG (reference sequence).

This clonotype showed up many times. The gene calls are TRBV12-3 or TRBV12-4 and TRBJ2-1; TRBD2 agrees at 14 bases. The CDR3 totals 14 residues. With 8 bases clipped from V and 6 bases from J, the junction kept 3 bases outside the gene matches. The CDR3 coding sequence is TGTGCCAGCGGACTAGCGGGAGGCCTCAATGAGCAGTTCTTC. This gives the protein CASGLAGGLNEQFF.

This clonotype was seen many times. This chain uses TRBV6-4 with TRBJ1-1; tentatively, D is TRBD1 (6 bases). CDR3 length equals 13 residues. CDR1 MRHNA and CDR2 SNTAGT come from the germline V gene. The V end lost 0 bases, the J end lost 7 bases, and 9 bases lay between the germline ends. The CDR3 spells CASSDSLDSEAFF. For the CDR3, the DNA is TGTGCCAGCAGTGACTCGTTGGACAGTGAAGCTTTCTTT.

This clonotype was detected only a few times. The chain recombines TRBV7-9 with TRBJ2-2, with D possibly matching TRBD1 (6 bases). V was trimmed by 2 bases and J by 0 bases, leaving 13 bases between them. Germline-derived CDR1 and CDR2 are SEHNR and FQNEAQ (reference sequence). CDR3 length: 17 residues. The CDR3 DNA follows: TGTGCCAGCAGCTTAAATTCATGGGACACGAACACCGGGGAGCTGTTTTTT. It encodes CASSLNSWDTNTGELFF.

This clonotype was recorded many times. The rearrangement uses TRBV20-1 and TRBJ1-6; D might be TRBD1 (5 bases). V lost 1 base and J 9 bases, leaving 16 bases between the germline ends. Germline V gene sequence: CDR1 DFQATT, CDR2 SNEGSKA (reference sequence). The CDR3 sequence is 15 residues long. The CDR3 nucleotides read TGCAGTGCTAGAGCCGTGGGGCAGGGTAGTTCACCCCTCCACTTT. This codes for CSARAVGQGSSPLHF.

This clonotype was recorded a few times. The chain uses TRBV20-1 and TRBJ2-1; D possibly corresponds to TRBD1 (5 bases). Germline CDR1 and CDR2: DFQATT and SNEGSKA (reference sequence). CDR3 length: 11 residues. V was pared by 3 bases and J by 14 bases, with 14 bases between. Here the CDR3 reads CSASQGRLEFF. Written as DNA, the CDR3 is TGCAGTGCTAGTCAGGGTCGCTTGGAGTTCTTC.

In this sample, this clonotype turned up many times. The chain links TRBV5-1 to TRBJ2-1; maybe TRBD2 (6 bases). This CDR3 region has 16 residues. Trimming left V 0 bases short and J 0 bases short, with 10 bases between. In germline, CDR1 is SGHRS, CDR2 YFSETQ. CDR3 bases: TGCGCCAGCAGCTTGGAGGTAGCGGCCTCCTACAATGAGCAGTTCTTC. This translates into CASSLEVAASYNEQFF.

This clonotype was counted ten times or more. The chain joins TRBV28 to TRBJ1-5, with TRBD1 identical over 10 bases. The CDR3 is 16 amino acids. V lost 6 bases, J lost 2 bases, and 7 bases stayed unmatched. Germline CDR1 is MDHEN and CDR2 is SYDVKM. The CDR3 nucleotides are TGTGCCAGCAGAGGGACAGGGGCTGTGGGCAATCAGCCCCAGCATTTT. Protein: CASRGTGAVGNQPQHF. Complete variable domain (other parts from reference TRBV28 and TRBJ1-5): DVKVTQSSRYLVKRTGEKVFLECVQDMDHENMFWYRQDPGLGLRLIYFSYDVKMKEKGDIPEGYSVSREKKERFSLILESASTNQTSMYLCASRGTGAVGNQPQHFGDGTRLSIL.

The chain joins TRBV2 to TRBJ2-7; perhaps TRBD1 as D (5 bases). This CDR3 has 13 amino acids. V was trimmed by 2 bases and J by 6 bases, leaving 11 bases between them. Germline lookup yields CDR1 SNHLY and CDR2 FYNNEI. CDR3 sequence (DNA): TGTGCCAGCAGTGAAAGGGGCAGGGTCGAGCAGTACTTC. Protein: CASSERGRVEQYF.

This chain links TRBV6-5 with TRBJ2-7, with D maybe TRBD2 (5 bases). The CDR3 loop spans 13 amino acids. The V gene lost 2 bases and the J gene lost 4 bases, with 9 bases spanning the gap. Germline loops: CDR1 MNHEY, CDR2 SVGAGI. CDR3 DNA sequence: TGTGCCAGCAGTTACGGGGAGTTATACGAGCAGTACTTC. This encodes CASSYGELYEQYF.

This clonotype was seen ten or more times. The chain employs TRBV20-1 and TRBJ2-7, with D unclear. The V gene lost 0 bases and the J gene lost 3 bases, with 9 bases spanning the gap. This CDR3 is built from 13 residues. Germline CDR1 DFQATT, CDR2 SNEGSKA (reference sequence). This chain's CDR3 is CSARDLTGYEQYF. CDR3 sequence (DNA): TGCAGTGCTAGAGATTTAACGGGCTACGAGCAGTACTTC.

As for this clonotype: This may be a read error: a much more frequent sequence differs by one nucleotide. This chain uses TRBV10-1 with TRBJ2-7, with a tentative D call TRBD2 (6 bases). CDR1 WNHNN and CDR2 SYGVQD come from the germline V gene (reference sequence). The CDR3 extends over 16 amino acids. The V end lost 6 bases, the J end lost 4 bases, and 22 bases lay between the germline ends. The CDR3 DNA reads TGCGCCAGCAGCGCTGGGACTGGCGGGAACCTATACGAGCAGTACTTC. Its protein product is CASSAGTGGNLYEQYF.

The sample holds many counts of this clonotype. The V and J genes are TRBV18 and TRBJ1-1; D may be TRBD1 (5 bases). The CDR3 spans 14 residues. In germline, CDR1 is KGHSH, CDR2 LQKENI. The V and J ends lost 6 bases and 3 bases respectively, with 14 bases between them. The CDR3: CASSLAGPDTEAFF. CDR3 bases: TGTGCCAGCTCCCTCGCGGGGCCGGACACTGAAGCTTTCTTT. Full variable domain (missing parts from reference TRBV18 and TRBJ1-1): NAGVMQNPRHLVRRRGQEARLRCSPMKGHSHVYWYRQLPEEGLKFMVYLQKENIIDESGMPKERFSAEFPKEGPSILRIQQVVRGDSAAYFCASSLAGPDTEAFFGQGTRLTVV.

This clonotype occurred many times. The genes are TRBV2 and TRBJ2-2, with TRBD2 identical over 8 bases. V gave up 10 bases and J gave up 2 bases; unmatched junction bases: 6. This CDR3 contains 14 residues. The V gene's germline CDR1 is SNHLY and CDR2 FYNNEI. The CDR3 region has the DNA TGTGCCAATAGACTAGCGAGTAACACCGGGGAGCTGTTTTTT. This sequence encodes CANRLASNTGELFF. Drawing the rest from reference TRBV2 and TRBJ2-2, the complete variable domain is EPEVTQTPSHQVTQMGQEVILRCVPISNHLYFYWYRQILGQKVEFLVSFYNNEISEKSEIFDDQFSVERPDGSNFTLKIRSTKLEDSAMYFCANRLASNTGELFFGEGSRLTVL.

V gene TRBV30 combines with J gene TRBJ2-1; 9 positions agree with TRBD2. J lost 4 bases, V lost 2 bases, and 9 bases had no gene match. Germline loops: CDR1 GTSNPN, CDR2 SVGIG (reference sequence). The CDR3 is 16 amino acids. CDR3 in DNA: TGTGCCTGGAGTCTTCGTCGGCGGGAGGGATACAATGAGCAGTTCTTC. Its translation is CAWSLRRREGYNEQFF.

This clonotype turned up a few times. The chain couples TRBV5-1 to TRBJ2-3; possibly TRBD1 or TRBD2 for D (5 bases each). The CDR3 contains 14 residues. Germline V lookup: CDR1 SGHRS, CDR2 YFSETQ. Trimming left V 0 bases short and J 3 bases short, with 8 bases between. CDR3 in DNA: TGCGCCAGCAGCTTGGACTGGGGGACAGATACGCAGTATTTT. This gives the protein CASSLDWGTDTQYF. The variable domain in full, with the rest retrieved from reference TRBV5-1 and TRBJ2-3, is KAGVTQTPRYLIKTRGQQVTLSCSPISGHRSVSWYQQTPGQGLQFLFEYFSETQRNKGNFPGRFSGRQFSNSRSEMNVSTLELGDSALYLCASSLDWGTDTQYFGPGTRLTVL.

This clonotype was counted between two and nine times. The chain employs TRBV6-1 and TRBJ2-3, with unresolved D. V was trimmed by 7 bases and J by 1 base, leaving 12 bases between them. CDR1 is MNHNS, CDR2 SASEGT, per germline. The CDR3 contains 14 residues. The CDR3 sequence: CASTTTRGTDTQYF. CDR3 nucleotides: TGTGCCAGCACCACAACACGGGGCACAGATACGCAGTATTTT.

This clonotype came up many times. The V and J genes are TRBV27 and TRBJ2-5; 8 positions match TRBD2. V lost 10 bases and J lost 9; bases outside the gene matches: 19. The CDR3 is made up of 15 amino acids. The germline V gene has CDR1 MNHEY and CDR2 SMNVEV (reference sequence). CDR3 sequence: CATAKPGLARGSQYF. The CDR3 coding sequence is TGTGCCACCGCCAAGCCAGGACTAGCCAGGGGATCCCAGTACTTC.

The genes are TRBV6-5 and TRBJ1-4, with D hard to call. This CDR3 is built from 11 residues. Trimming took off 0 bases at V and 10 bases at J, with 3 bases between the two ends. Germline V gene sequence: CDR1 MNHEY, CDR2 SVGAGI. In DNA, the CDR3 is TGTGCCAGCAGTTACTCGGGAAAACTGTTTTTT. Protein: CASSYSGKLFF.

This clonotype was recorded many times. V usage is TRBV2 and J usage is TRBJ2-7; TRBD2 matches at 7 bases. This CDR3 has 13 amino acids. CDR1 is SNHLY, CDR2 FYNNEI, per germline. V gave up 4 bases and J gave up 0 bases; unmatched junction bases: 0. In DNA, the CDR3 is TGTGCCAGCAGTGGGACTAGCTCCTACGAGCAGTACTTC. Its translation is CASSGTSSYEQYF.

At least ten counts were recorded for this clonotype. The V call is TRBV5-5, the J call TRBJ1-2; no firm D call. Germline V gives CDR1 SGHKS, CDR2 YYEKEE (reference sequence). Trimming pared 6 bases from V and 0 bases from J, leaving 15 bases between. The CDR3 has 15 residues. The CDR3 bases are TGTGCCAGCACCCCGGCCACGAGCCCTAACTATGGCTACACCTTC. Translation gives CASTPATSPNYGYTF.

This clonotype has only a few counts. The rearrangement links TRBV18 to TRBJ2-3, with D possibly being TRBD2 (6 bases). V lost 3 bases to trimming and J lost 2 bases, with 24 bases between them. CDR1 and CDR2 (germline): KGHSH, LQKENI. The length of the CDR3 is 19 residues. CDR3 nucleotide sequence: TGTGCCAGCTCACCGCCCCCGGTAGCGCGGGGTCGTCTCACAGATACGCAGTATTTT. This codes for CASSPPPVARGRLTDTQYF. The whole variable domain, filled in from reference TRBV18 and TRBJ2-3, reads NAGVMQNPRHLVRRRGQEARLRCSPMKGHSHVYWYRQLPEEGLKFMVYLQKENIIDESGMPKERFSAEFPKEGPSILRIQQVVRGDSAAYFCASSPPPVARGRLTDTQYFGPGTRLTVL.

This clonotype was picked up many times. The chain uses TRBV11-2 and TRBJ2-7; D is possibly TRBD1 (6 bases). V was shortened by 5 bases and J by 0 bases, with 20 bases between the two germline ends. Per germline, CDR1 SGHAT and CDR2 FQNNGV. The CDR3 is made up of 17 amino acids. The CDR3 nucleotides read TGTGCCAGCAGCCACCTTTGGTTCAGGGGAAGCTCCTACGAGCAGTACTTC. Residues: CASSHLWFRGSSYEQYF.

Here the CDR3 DNA reads TGTGCCAGCAGCTTCCCAGTGCGGGAGCTGTTTTTT. Amino acids: CASSFPVRELFF. The genes are TRBV7-2 and TRBJ2-2, with D unresolved. Per germline, CDR1 SGHTA and CDR2 FQGNSA. CDR3 length equals 12 residues. V dropped 3 bases and J dropped 9 bases, with 8 bases sitting between them.

This clonotype was counted at least ten times. The CDR3 DNA sequence: TGTGCCAGCAGCGAGACTAGCGGTAGCCCCACAGATACGCAGTATTTT. It yields the protein CASSETSGSPTDTQYF. The rearrangement links TRBV9 to TRBJ2-3; 9 bases fit TRBD2. The germline gives CDR1 SGDLS, CDR2 YYNGEE. The CDR3 contains 16 residues. The trim removed 3 bases at V and 2 bases at J, leaving 7 bases unmatched.

This clonotype has more than one count but fewer than ten. This chain joins TRBV9 and TRBJ2-6; D not resolved. This CDR3 region has 15 residues. Germline CDR1 and CDR2: SGDLS and YYNGEE. The V end lost 0 bases, the J end lost 0 bases, and 4 bases lay between the germline ends. The CDR3 is CASSVGHSGANVLTF. In DNA form, the CDR3 reads TGTGCCAGCAGCGTAGGACACTCTGGGGCCAACGTCCTGACTTTC.

This clonotype was found many times. The chain recombines TRBV3-1 with TRBJ2-7; TRBD2 might be the D (6 bases). The CDR3 is 14 residues long. CDR1 LGHDT and CDR2 YNNKEL come from the germline V gene (reference sequence). V lost 4 bases to trimming and J lost 0 bases, with 10 bases between them. The CDR3 here is CASSLPGSSYEQYF. Here the CDR3 DNA reads TGTGCCAGCAGCCTTCCCGGGAGCTCCTACGAGCAGTACTTC.